This T cell receptor (beta chain) came from a study of identical twins. TCRdb reprocessed the 5' RACE reads with MiXCR, giving one entry per CDR3 protein. The table records 600,000 to 800,000 distinct CDR3 sequences, around 20% of them present only once. V shed 1 base and J shed 5 bases, with 14 bases lying between them. This CDR3 has 15 residues. The same specimen was also included in a second study, on T cells expressing NK-cell markers. That work adds: Obtained from sorted CD3+CD56+NKG2C+, CD3+CD56+NKG2C- and CD3+CD56-NKG2C+ T cells were the TCR beta repertoires. Researchers report these clonotypes also headed the CD3+CD56-NKG2C+ fraction in several donors.

The V call is TRBV12-3 or TRBV12-4, the J call TRBJ1-1; maybe TRBD1 (6 bases). The sample was PBMCs. This TCR was recovered from a woman aged 18-35 years in good health. The CDR3 DNA reads as TGTGCCAGCAGTTTAGGGGGAGGGGGGTTAACTGAAGCTTTCTTT. Residues: CASSLGGGGLTEAFF.